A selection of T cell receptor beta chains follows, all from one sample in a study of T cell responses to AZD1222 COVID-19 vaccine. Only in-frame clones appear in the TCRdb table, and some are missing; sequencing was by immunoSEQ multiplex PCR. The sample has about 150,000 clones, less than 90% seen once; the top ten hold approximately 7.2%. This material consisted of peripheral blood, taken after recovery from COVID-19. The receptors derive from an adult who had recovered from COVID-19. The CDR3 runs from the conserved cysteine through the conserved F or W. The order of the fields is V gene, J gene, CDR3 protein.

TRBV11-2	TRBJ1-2	CASSLGGNRGGYTF
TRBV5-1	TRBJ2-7	CASTRDRTYEQYF
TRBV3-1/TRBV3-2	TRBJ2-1	CASSQDFDGTSGGPSSYNEQFF
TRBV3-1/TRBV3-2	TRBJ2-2	CASSQSQGAAGELFF
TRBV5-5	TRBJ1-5	CASSSTGGVNQPQHF
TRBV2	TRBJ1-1	CASRRGGSQVEAFF
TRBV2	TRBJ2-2	CASSEGPGELFF
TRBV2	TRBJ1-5	CASSDSRNQPQHF
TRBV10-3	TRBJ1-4	CAVTGGVGEKLFF
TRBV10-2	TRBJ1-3	CASSQIQGNTIYF
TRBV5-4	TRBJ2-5	CASSLETGGKETQYF
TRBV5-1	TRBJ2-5	CASSLDEGEGTQYF
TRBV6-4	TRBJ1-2	CASSDSGGANGYTF
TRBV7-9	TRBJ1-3	CASSLSPGRTIYF
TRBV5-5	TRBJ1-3	CASSLWVALSGNTIYF
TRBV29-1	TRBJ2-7	CSVGEDAYEQYF
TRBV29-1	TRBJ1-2	CSVEGTDPYYGYTF
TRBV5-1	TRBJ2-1	CASSFGGSSYNEQFF
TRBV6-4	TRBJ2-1	CASSDSLHGEQFF
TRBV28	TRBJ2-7	CASSTGAPTYEQYF
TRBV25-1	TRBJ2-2	CASSDPPLAGDAGELFF
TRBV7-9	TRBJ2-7	CASSLAPGTGYAYEQYF
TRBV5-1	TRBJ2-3	CASSLRTGTDTQYF
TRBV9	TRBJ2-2	CASSVETGGTGELFF
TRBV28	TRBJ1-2	CASTPTGTASYGYTF
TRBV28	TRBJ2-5	CASSLISGSRETQYF
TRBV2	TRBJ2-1	CASCRETLGNEQFF
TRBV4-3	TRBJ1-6	CASSQGQMRSPLHF
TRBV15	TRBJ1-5	CATSSFSGSDQPQHF
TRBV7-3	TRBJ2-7	CASSLMGYRENF
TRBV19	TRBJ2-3	CASSPMTGIGLTDTQYF
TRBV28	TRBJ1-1	CASSPGTGVRTEAFF
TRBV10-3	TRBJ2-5	CAISGLAGARQETQYF
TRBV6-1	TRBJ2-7	CASSEARPYEQYF
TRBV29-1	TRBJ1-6	CSVEDRVGSPLHF
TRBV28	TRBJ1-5	CASKTDPDYLPQHF
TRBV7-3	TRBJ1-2	CASSLQAGGTGENYGYTF